This is a list of T cell receptor beta chains from one sample in a study of control samples from healthy donors and cancer patients. Produced via immunoSEQ multiplex PCR; TCRdb's table is partial and in-frame only. Of about 70,000 clones in the sample, around 82% were seen once. The sample comprised blood. The receptors here all came from a middle-aged man in good health. CDR3s include the opening cysteine and the closing phenylalanine or tryptophan. Each record gives: CDR3 DNA, CDR3 protein, V gene, J gene, clone size, D gene. The D gene is left open where the match is weak. Size values are once, few and many counts, or a class for expanded clones, and some rows have none.

CDR3nt: TGTGCCAGCAGTAAGGAGTTGGGATCACCCCTCCACTTT
CDR3aa: CASSKELGSPLHF
v_gene: TRBV6-4
j_gene: TRBJ1-6
abundance: -
d_gene: -

CDR3nt: TGTGCCTGGAGTAACGGGGGGAAGGTTGAAGCTTTCTTT
CDR3aa: CAWSNGGKVEAFF
v_gene: TRBV30
j_gene: TRBJ1-1
abundance: -
d_gene: -

CDR3nt: TGTGCCACCCCCTGGGGGGCGGTCAATGAGCAGTTCTTC
CDR3aa: CATPWGAVNEQFF
v_gene: TRBV3-1/TRBV3-2
j_gene: TRBJ2-1
abundance: -
d_gene: -

CDR3nt: TGCGCCAGCAGCTTGGTATTAAAAGAGACCCAGTACTTC
CDR3aa: CASSLVLKETQYF
v_gene: TRBV5-1
j_gene: TRBJ2-5
abundance: -
d_gene: -

CDR3nt: TGTGCCACCAGCAGAGATGCAGGGTACACTGAAGCTTTCTTT
CDR3aa: CATSRDAGYTEAFF
v_gene: TRBV15
j_gene: TRBJ1-1
abundance: -
d_gene: -

CDR3nt: TGTGCCAGCAGCCCGCCGGGGGGGGGCCAAAACATTCAGTACTTC
CDR3aa: CASSPPGGGQNIQYF
v_gene: TRBV5-6
j_gene: TRBJ2-4
abundance: -
d_gene: TRBD2

CDR3nt: TGTGCCAGTAGTATCCGGGCGGGACCCAGGGGAGGGTATAGCAATCAGCCCCAGCATTTT
CDR3aa: CASSIRAGPRGGYSNQPQHF
v_gene: TRBV19
j_gene: TRBJ1-5
abundance: -
d_gene: -

CDR3nt: TGTGCCAGCAGTTACGGGCAAGAGACCCAGTACTTC
CDR3aa: CASSYGQETQYF
v_gene: TRBV6-2/TRBV6-3
j_gene: TRBJ2-5
abundance: -
d_gene: -

CDR3nt: TGCGCCAGCAGCTTGGCCGCCAGAGACTACGAGCAGTACTTC
CDR3aa: CASSLAARDYEQYF
v_gene: TRBV5-1
j_gene: TRBJ2-7
abundance: -
d_gene: -

CDR3nt: TGCGCCAGCAGCTCGGGGATGATGGGGTTCACTGAAGCTTTCTTT
CDR3aa: CASSSGMMGFTEAFF
v_gene: TRBV5-1
j_gene: TRBJ1-1
abundance: -
d_gene: -

CDR3nt: TGTGCCACCAGCAGAGAGTATTTGGGCGGGTACTTC
CDR3aa: CATSREYLGGYF
v_gene: TRBV15
j_gene: TRBJ2-5
abundance: -
d_gene: -

CDR3nt: TGTGCCAGCAGCCAGGAAGGCCGGCCGGGAGGGACGAATACGCAGTATTTT
CDR3aa: CASSQEGRPGGTNTQYF
v_gene: TRBV4-2
j_gene: TRBJ2-3
abundance: -
d_gene: TRBD2

CDR3nt: TGTGCCTGGAGTGTCGAACTTTATTCGGGGATATTCTATGGCTACACCTTC
CDR3aa: CAWSVELYSGIFYGYTF
v_gene: TRBV30
j_gene: TRBJ1-2
abundance: -
d_gene: -

CDR3nt: TGTGCCAGCAGTTTCACAGGGAGGATGGATGGCTACACCTTC
CDR3aa: CASSFTGRMDGYTF
v_gene: TRBV27
j_gene: TRBJ1-2
abundance: -
d_gene: -

CDR3nt: TGTGCCAGCAGCTTGTCCGGGAGGAGCTACAATGAGCAGTTCTTC
CDR3aa: CASSLSGRSYNEQFF
v_gene: TRBV7-3
j_gene: TRBJ2-1
abundance: -
d_gene: TRBD2

CDR3nt: TGCGCCAGCTCTCTGGAGGGTAGCCCAGATACGCAGTATTTT
CDR3aa: CASSLEGSPDTQYF
v_gene: TRBV5-1
j_gene: TRBJ2-3
abundance: -
d_gene: -

CDR3nt: TGTGCCAGCAGCTTAGAATACCCAGGGCGAGGCTACACCTTC
CDR3aa: CASSLEYPGRGYTF
v_gene: TRBV11-2
j_gene: TRBJ1-2
abundance: -
d_gene: -

CDR3nt: TGTGCCAGGGACCGACAGGGGGCGCGTGACGAGCAGTACTTC
CDR3aa: CARDRQGARDEQYF
v_gene: TRBV2
j_gene: TRBJ2-7
abundance: -
d_gene: TRBD1

CDR3nt: TGTGCCAGCATGGTCTTATCAGGGGGCGAAGCTTTCTTT
CDR3aa: CASMVLSGGEAFF
v_gene: TRBV6-5
j_gene: TRBJ1-1
abundance: few
d_gene: TRBD1

CDR3nt: TGTGCCACCTCCAGGGAATTTGGCTATGGCTACACCTTC
CDR3aa: CATSREFGYGYTF
v_gene: TRBV2
j_gene: TRBJ1-2
abundance: once
d_gene: -

CDR3nt: TGTGCCAGCAGTTACTTGGGGAAGGGGTATAATTCACCCCTCCACTTT
CDR3aa: CASSYLGKGYNSPLHF
v_gene: TRBV6-5
j_gene: TRBJ1-6
abundance: few
d_gene: -

CDR3nt: TGTGCCACCAGTGACACCCGACCGGACACGAACACCGGGGAGCTGTTTTTT
CDR3aa: CATSDTRPDTNTGELFF
v_gene: TRBV24-1
j_gene: TRBJ2-2
abundance: once
d_gene: -

CDR3nt: TGTGCCAGCAGCTTGGACGGGGTACGGAGGTCACCCCTCCACTTT
CDR3aa: CASSLDGVRRSPLHF
v_gene: TRBV5-4
j_gene: TRBJ1-6
abundance: -
d_gene: -

CDR3nt: TGTGCCAGCTCACGCCTGGGACAGGGAAGGAACACTGAAGCTTTCTTT
CDR3aa: CASSRLGQGRNTEAFF
v_gene: TRBV18
j_gene: TRBJ1-1
abundance: -
d_gene: TRBD1

CDR3nt: TGTGCCAGCAGCTCAGGGTTTTCCGGGGAGCTGTTTTTT
CDR3aa: CASSSGFSGELFF
v_gene: TRBV7-3
j_gene: TRBJ2-2
abundance: -
d_gene: -

CDR3nt: TGTGCCAGCGGTTACCCCTCCGGCGGGCAGTACTTC
CDR3aa: CASGYPSGGQYF
v_gene: TRBV6-6
j_gene: TRBJ2-7
abundance: -
d_gene: -

CDR3nt: TGTGCCAGCAGCTTAATACAGGGCAGCGCTGAAGCTTTCTTT
CDR3aa: CASSLIQGSAEAFF
v_gene: TRBV7-2
j_gene: TRBJ1-1
abundance: once
d_gene: -

CDR3nt: TGTGCCAGCAGCCTTGACAGCTATGGCTACACCTTC
CDR3aa: CASSLDSYGYTF
v_gene: TRBV6-5
j_gene: TRBJ1-2
abundance: once
d_gene: -

CDR3nt: TGTGCCAGCAGCTTAGATTTTTTGACAGGGCGATCTGAAGCTTTCTTT
CDR3aa: CASSLDFLTGRSEAFF
v_gene: TRBV7-2
j_gene: TRBJ1-1
abundance: -
d_gene: TRBD1

CDR3nt: TGTGCCAGCAGCTTAACCCCCCCTCCCGAGCAGTACTTC
CDR3aa: CASSLTPPPEQYF
v_gene: TRBV7-9
j_gene: TRBJ2-7
abundance: few
d_gene: -

CDR3nt: TGTGCCAGCTCACTGCTCGGACTAGCGGGAGTTTCTTACAATGAGCAGTTCTTC
CDR3aa: CASSLLGLAGVSYNEQFF
v_gene: TRBV18
j_gene: TRBJ2-1
abundance: -
d_gene: TRBD2

CDR3nt: TGTGCCAGCAGCTTATTACTGGGTTTAGGTAGCATCGATCAGCCCCAGCATTTT
CDR3aa: CASSLLLGLGSIDQPQHF
v_gene: TRBV28
j_gene: TRBJ1-5
abundance: -
d_gene: -

CDR3nt: TGTGCCAGCAGTTACAGTCCCGGGACAGGGTCGGACACTGAAGCTTTCTTT
CDR3aa: CASSYSPGTGSDTEAFF
v_gene: TRBV6-2/TRBV6-3
j_gene: TRBJ1-1
abundance: once
d_gene: TRBD1

CDR3nt: TGCGCCAGCAGCTTGGAGGGGTCTGGATACACCGGGGAGCTGTTTTTT
CDR3aa: CASSLEGSGYTGELFF
v_gene: TRBV5-1
j_gene: TRBJ2-2
abundance: -
d_gene: -

CDR3nt: TGTGCCAGCAGCTTGCGCAGTGTGAACACTGAAGCTTTCTTT
CDR3aa: CASSLRSVNTEAFF
v_gene: TRBV5-5
j_gene: TRBJ1-1
abundance: few
d_gene: -

CDR3nt: TGTGCCAGCAGCTACCGGGACAGGGGCTCCTACGAGCAGTACTTC
CDR3aa: CASSYRDRGSYEQYF
v_gene: TRBV5-4
j_gene: TRBJ2-7
abundance: once
d_gene: TRBD1

CDR3nt: TGTGCCAGCAGCCCAGGGCTGGGGAATCAGCCCCAGCATTTT
CDR3aa: CASSPGLGNQPQHF
v_gene: TRBV9
j_gene: TRBJ1-5
abundance: -
d_gene: -

CDR3nt: TGTGCCAGCAGCCTTGACAGCAGTTCTAATGAAAAACTGTTTTTT
CDR3aa: CASSLDSSSNEKLFF
v_gene: TRBV7-6
j_gene: TRBJ1-4
abundance: -
d_gene: -

CDR3nt: TGTGCCAGTAGTATGAATCAGCCCCAGCATTTT
CDR3aa: CASSMNQPQHF
v_gene: TRBV19
j_gene: TRBJ1-5
abundance: few
d_gene: -

CDR3nt: TGTGCCAGCAGCCAAGATCAGGACAGCTACGAGCAGTACTTC
CDR3aa: CASSQDQDSYEQYF
v_gene: TRBV4-2
j_gene: TRBJ2-7
abundance: -
d_gene: -

CDR3nt: TGTGCCAGTAGTATAGGCAGAAACGCCGGGCGGGGTGAGCAGTTCTTC
CDR3aa: CASSIGRNAGRGEQFF
v_gene: TRBV19
j_gene: TRBJ2-1
abundance: -
d_gene: -

CDR3nt: TGTGCCTGGAGTCGCCCCACCTCCGAGCAGTACTTC
CDR3aa: CAWSRPTSEQYF
v_gene: TRBV30
j_gene: TRBJ2-7
abundance: -
d_gene: -

CDR3nt: TGTGCCAGCAGTCCTCACCGGGCTGAAGCTTTCTTT
CDR3aa: CASSPHRAEAFF
v_gene: TRBV6-6
j_gene: TRBJ1-1
abundance: many
d_gene: -

CDR3nt: TGTGCCAGCAGCCCACTAGGGGGACAGGGTTCCTACGAGCAGTACTTC
CDR3aa: CASSPLGGQGSYEQYF
v_gene: TRBV5-4
j_gene: TRBJ2-7
abundance: -
d_gene: TRBD1

CDR3nt: TGCGCCAGCAGCCAAGATCCCCGCAGGGATAGCAATCAGCCCCAGCATTTT
CDR3aa: CASSQDPRRDSNQPQHF
v_gene: TRBV4-3
j_gene: TRBJ1-5
abundance: -
d_gene: -

CDR3nt: TGTGCCAGCAGCGTATCAGCTGGCACAGATACGCAGTATTTT
CDR3aa: CASSVSAGTDTQYF
v_gene: TRBV9
j_gene: TRBJ2-3
abundance: once
d_gene: -

CDR3nt: TGTGCCAGCAGCGTAGGCGGGGGGGCGTGGGATACGCAGTATTTT
CDR3aa: CASSVGGGAWDTQYF
v_gene: TRBV9
j_gene: TRBJ2-3
abundance: -
d_gene: TRBD2

CDR3nt: TGCGCCAGCAGCCAATCGACAGGGGGCGCCGATGGCTACACCTTC
CDR3aa: CASSQSTGGADGYTF
v_gene: TRBV4-3
j_gene: TRBJ1-2
abundance: -
d_gene: TRBD1

CDR3nt: TGTGCCAGCAGCCCCCTTTTCGGAAGGAATGGCTACACCTTC
CDR3aa: CASSPLFGRNGYTF
v_gene: TRBV21-1
j_gene: TRBJ1-2
abundance: -
d_gene: -